This is a list of T cell receptor beta chains from one sample in a study of early T cells in non-severe SARS-CoV-2 infection. TCRdb re-derived calls from the 5' RACE reads in MiXCR, one entry per CDR3 protein. The table includes 50,000 to 80,000 distinct CDR3 sequences, over 4% detected once. Sequencing was done on a sample of whole blood. Receptors originate from an adult who was a healthcare worker with PCR-confirmed SARS-CoV-2 infection or an uninfected control (not recorded which). CDR3s include the opening cysteine and the closing phenylalanine or tryptophan. A D gene is named only where the DNA matches it firmly. Clone size, where shown, is once, few, many, or a class for clones that have expanded.

clone_size j_call cdr3_length d_call v_call cdr3_nt cdr3_aa
many TRBJ2-2 14 TRBD1 TRBV12-3/TRBV12-4 TGTGCCAGCAAATACAGGGGAGACACCGGGGAGCTGTTTTTT CASKYRGDTGELFF
- TRBJ1-1 14 - TRBV9 TGTGCCAGCAGCGTAGGGGTCATGAGGACTGAAGCTTTCTTT CASSVGVMRTEAFF
few TRBJ2-3 15 TRBD2 TRBV5-5 TGTGCCAGCAGCTTGGTAGCGGGACCCAGGGTGGCGCAGTATTTT CASSLVAGPRVAQYF
many TRBJ1-2 18 - TRBV19 TGTGCCAGTAGTCCGTCTTCCAGGAAGCGGGCTTCTAACTATGGCTACACCTTC CASSPSSRKRASNYGYTF
- TRBJ2-7 15 - TRBV29-1 TGCAGCGTTGAAGATCAACGGGCCCTGGGATTCGAGCAGTACTTC CSVEDQRALGFEQYF
many TRBJ2-7 14 TRBD2 TRBV12-3/TRBV12-4 TGTGCCAGCACCTCACTAGCGGGAGTAAGCGAGCAGTACTTC CASTSLAGVSEQYF
many TRBJ2-7 12 - TRBV19 TGTGCCAGTAGCGGGTATTCCTACGAGCAGTACTTC CASSGYSYEQYF
many TRBJ2-7 14 - TRBV10-3 TGTGCCATCAGACCCAGCGGGTTAGTCTACGAGCAGTACTTC CAIRPSGLVYEQYF
many TRBJ2-5 12 - TRBV2 TGTGCCAGCAGGGGGGGGGCAGAGACCCAGTACTTC CASRGGAETQYF
large TRBJ2-7 14 - TRBV11-2 TGTGCCAGCAGCTTAGATTTGGGAGTGAGCGAGCAGTACTTC CASSLDLGVSEQYF
many TRBJ2-1 11 - TRBV24-1 TGTGCCACCAGTGAGCACAATGAGCAGTTCTTC CATSEHNEQFF
many TRBJ2-7 15 TRBD1 TRBV15 TGTGCCACCAGCAGAGATCAAGGGACAGTCTACGAGCAGTACTTC CATSRDQGTVYEQYF
many TRBJ2-3 16 TRBD2 TRBV10-3 TGTGCCATCAGTGAAACCAGCGGGGGGGCCAAAGATACGCAGTATTTT CAISETSGGAKDTQYF
many TRBJ2-7 17 - TRBV27 TGTGCCAGCAGTCCTACTATAGAGCGGTTTAGCTCCTACGAGCAGTACTTC CASSPTIERFSSYEQYF
many TRBJ2-1 15 - TRBV7-6 TGTGCCAGCAGCTTAGTCTTTTCCTCCTACAATGAGCAGTTCTTC CASSLVFSSYNEQFF
many TRBJ1-6 15 TRBD1 TRBV5-6 TGTGCCAGCAGCTTATCGGGGACAGGAAGAACACCCCTCCACTTT CASSLSGTGRTPLHF
few TRBJ1-1 15 TRBD1 TRBV18 TGTGCCAGCTCACCGTCCCAGGGGGTTGTCGGTGAAGCTTTCTTT CASSPSQGVVGEAFF
many TRBJ2-2 14 - TRBV2 TGTGCCATTTCGGAGGGGAAAGGCACCGGGGAGCTGTTTTTT CAISEGKGTGELFF
many TRBJ1-1 20 TRBD1 TRBV27 TGTGCCAGCAGTTTATTAACTTCGGGGGACAGGGGGCGGATGAACACTGAAGCTTTCTTT CASSLLTSGDRGRMNTEAFF
few TRBJ1-1 13 - TRBV6-2/TRBV6-3 TGTGCCAGCAGTTACGGTGGGCACACTGAAGCTTTCTTT CASSYGGHTEAFF
- TRBJ2-7 13 TRBD2 TRBV28 TGTGCCAGCAGAGGACTAGGCGGGACCGAGCAGTACTTC CASRGLGGTEQYF
few TRBJ2-3 14 - TRBV14 TGTGCCAGCAGCTATACTAGGGAGACAGATACGCAGTATTTT CASSYTRETDTQYF
- TRBJ1-1 17 - TRBV5-1 TGCGCCAGCAGCTTCTCAGTACGGGCTGGATCAGACACTGAAGCTTTCTTT CASSFSVRAGSDTEAFF
- TRBJ2-3 16 - TRBV6-4 TGTGCCAGCAGTGACTCGAGTAGGGGAGGATTAGATACGCAGTATTTT CASSDSSRGGLDTQYF
many TRBJ1-2 13 TRBD1 TRBV4-2 TGTGCCAGCAGCCCGGGACAGGCGGATGGCTACACCTTC CASSPGQADGYTF
- TRBJ2-3 14 - TRBV27 TGTGCCAGCAGTTTATCGTTGACGGGAGATACGCAGTATTTT CASSLSLTGDTQYF
few TRBJ2-1 15 - TRBV5-1 TGCGCCAGCAGCAAAAAAAGGGTTTCCTACAATGAGCAGTTCTTC CASSKKRVSYNEQFF